These T cell receptor beta chains were read from a single sample in a study of STAT3 mutations in large granular lymphocyte leukemia. TCRdb's table, derived via immunoSEQ multiplex PCR, lists solely in-frame clones and lacks some. The sample consists of some 30,000 clones, around 88% of them appearing once. Material for sequencing was peripheral blood mononuclear cells. The source is a man aged 60 to 75 with T-cell large granular lymphocyte leukemia. Some clones in this sample may be carry-over from other donors' samples. Both conserved end residues are part of each CDR3. Each record gives: CDR3 length, D gene, clone size, J gene, V gene, CDR3 DNA, CDR3 protein. A D gene is named only where the DNA matches it firmly. The size field is filled for only some rows; it gives once, few, many or a size class.

length: 15
D: NA
size: NA
J: TRBJ2-3
V: TRBV6-1
DNA: TGTGCCAGCAGTCTAGCCAGGGGTGTGGGAGATACGCAGTATTTT
CDR3: CASSLARGVGDTQYF

length: 12
D: NA
size: NA
J: TRBJ2-3
V: TRBV5-1
DNA: TGCGCCAGCAGCGGCGGGTCCGATACGCAGTATTTT
CDR3: CASSGGSDTQYF

length: 14
D: TRBD2
size: NA
J: TRBJ2-1
V: TRBV5-1
DNA: TGCGCCAGCAGCTCAGCGGGAGCGAGTAATGAGCAGTTCTTC
CDR3: CASSSAGASNEQFF

length: 14
D: TRBD1
size: NA
J: TRBJ1-2
V: TRBV5-4
DNA: TGTGCCAGCAGCCCCGGGACAGGGGGCTTTGGCTACACCTTC
CDR3: CASSPGTGGFGYTF

length: 17
D: TRBD1
size: NA
J: TRBJ1-4
V: TRBV5-1
DNA: TGCGCCAGCAGCTTGCAGGGGGCTATGGGAACTAATGAAAAACTGTTTTTT
CDR3: CASSLQGAMGTNEKLFF

length: 13
D: NA
size: NA
J: TRBJ1-4
V: TRBV13
DNA: TGTGCCAGCAGCGCTTACATGGATGAAAAACTGTTTTTT
CDR3: CASSAYMDEKLFF

length: 17
D: TRBD1
size: NA
J: TRBJ1-4
V: TRBV15
DNA: TGTGCCACCAGCAGAGGTGGGACAGGGGCGACTAATGAAAAACTGTTTTTT
CDR3: CATSRGGTGATNEKLFF

length: 14
D: NA
size: NA
J: TRBJ1-4
V: TRBV25-1
DNA: TGTGCCAGCAGTGAGGGTCCGAACTATGAAAAACTGTTTTTT
CDR3: CASSEGPNYEKLFF

length: 15
D: TRBD2
size: NA
J: TRBJ2-7
V: TRBV18
DNA: TGTGCCAGCTCACCTACTAGCGGGCTTTCCTACGAGCAGTACTTC
CDR3: CASSPTSGLSYEQYF

length: 15
D: NA
size: NA
J: TRBJ2-7
V: TRBV13
DNA: TGTGCCAGCAGCACCTCCCCGGGGACCGGTGGCGAGCAGTACTTC
CDR3: CASSTSPGTGGEQYF

length: 15
D: TRBD2
size: once
J: TRBJ2-5
V: TRBV9
DNA: TGTGCCAGCAGCGATAGCGGGAGAAGGGAAGAGACCCAGTACTTC
CDR3: CASSDSGRREETQYF

length: 13
D: NA
size: NA
J: TRBJ1-1
V: TRBV6-6
DNA: TGTGCCAGCAGGAACCAGATGAACACTGAAGCTTTCTTT
CDR3: CASRNQMNTEAFF

length: 17
D: TRBD2
size: NA
J: TRBJ2-1
V: TRBV5-4
DNA: TGTGCCAGCAGCTTGGAGAAGGGACTAGCGGGAGGATATGAGCAGTTCTTC
CDR3: CASSLEKGLAGGYEQFF

length: 13
D: NA
size: NA
J: TRBJ2-1
V: TRBV11-1
DNA: TGTGCCAGCAGCCAGACTCCTTCTGTAGAGCAGTTCTTC
CDR3: CASSQTPSVEQFF

length: 13
D: TRBD2
size: NA
J: TRBJ2-1
V: TRBV6-5
DNA: TGTGCCAGCAGTTACGGGACTAGCGGGAGCGAGTTCTTC
CDR3: CASSYGTSGSEFF

length: 14
D: TRBD1
size: once
J: TRBJ2-5
V: TRBV9
DNA: TGTGCCAGCAACCAGGGACAGCTCCAAGAGACCCAGTACTTC
CDR3: CASNQGQLQETQYF

length: 14
D: NA
size: NA
J: TRBJ1-2
V: TRBV7-9
DNA: TGTGCCAGCAGCTGGATGGGAGCGGGGGGTGGCTACACCTTC
CDR3: CASSWMGAGGGYTF

length: 16
D: TRBD1
size: NA
J: TRBJ1-3
V: TRBV30
DNA: TGTGCCTGGAGCCTACAGGGGTCATTCTCTGGAAACACCATATATTTT
CDR3: CAWSLQGSFSGNTIYF

length: 16
D: TRBD2
size: few
J: TRBJ2-3
V: TRBV27
DNA: TGTGCCAGCAGTACCTGGGACTACCTGAGCACAGATACGCAGTATTTT
CDR3: CASSTWDYLSTDTQYF

length: 14
D: TRBD1
size: once
J: TRBJ1-6
V: TRBV5-4
DNA: TGTGCCAGCAGCCCGGACAGGGGAAATTCACCCCTCCACTTT
CDR3: CASSPDRGNSPLHF

length: 14
D: NA
size: NA
J: TRBJ2-1
V: TRBV5-1
DNA: TGCGCCAGCAGCCCGTTGGGACACAACAATGAGCAGTTCTTC
CDR3: CASSPLGHNNEQFF

length: 17
D: NA
size: NA
J: TRBJ1-4
V: TRBV15
DNA: TGTGCCACCAGCAGAGACAGGGTTTGGACAACTAATGAAAAACTGTTTTTT
CDR3: CATSRDRVWTTNEKLFF

length: 15
D: TRBD2
size: NA
J: TRBJ2-1
V: TRBV5-1
DNA: TGCGCCAGCAGCATTCAGCGGGAGGGGTTCAATGAGCAGTTCTTC
CDR3: CASSIQREGFNEQFF

length: 15
D: TRBD1
size: NA
J: TRBJ1-1
V: TRBV7-8
DNA: TGTGCCAGCAGCTTAGTCTGGGACAGGGGGCCTGGGGCTTTCTTT
CDR3: CASSLVWDRGPGAFF

length: 15
D: TRBD1
size: NA
J: TRBJ1-1
V: TRBV6-5
DNA: TGTGCCAGCAGGGTAGGACAGGGGGCAGGCACTGAAGCTTTCTTT
CDR3: CASRVGQGAGTEAFF

length: 17
D: TRBD2
size: NA
J: TRBJ2-7
V: TRBV9
DNA: TGTGCCAGCAGCCCCTCTATATACGGCGGGAGGGCCTACGAGCAGTACTTC
CDR3: CASSPSIYGGRAYEQYF

length: 12
D: NA
size: NA
J: TRBJ2-7
V: TRBV14
DNA: TGTGCCAGCAGCCAAGGAGGCTACGAGCAGTACTTC
CDR3: CASSQGGYEQYF

length: 11
D: NA
size: NA
J: TRBJ1-1
V: TRBV29-1
DNA: TGCAGCGTGTGCAGTTACACTGAAGCTTTCTTT
CDR3: CSVCSYTEAFF

length: 13
D: NA
size: once
J: TRBJ2-3
V: TRBV7-2
DNA: TGTGCCAGCAGCTTCGAGGCTCCAGATACGCAGTATTTT
CDR3: CASSFEAPDTQYF

length: 17
D: NA
size: NA
J: TRBJ2-7
V: TRBV7-8
DNA: TGTGCCAGCAGCTTAGCGCGATTAGCGCATACCTCCTACGAGCAGTACTTC
CDR3: CASSLARLAHTSYEQYF

length: 16
D: NA
size: NA
J: TRBJ1-1
V: TRBV6-1
DNA: TGTGCCAGCAGTGAAGCCCAAACTTTATTAAACACTGAAGCTTTCTTT
CDR3: CASSEAQTLLNTEAFF

length: 15
D: NA
size: NA
J: TRBJ2-3
V: TRBV5-6
DNA: TGTGCCAGCAGCTTGTGGGCCATTTCACGTGATACGCAGTATTTT
CDR3: CASSLWAISRDTQYF

length: 14
D: NA
size: NA
J: TRBJ2-1
V: TRBV5-1
DNA: TGCGCCAGCAGCTATGGGGGCGGAATCAATGAGCAGTTCTTC
CDR3: CASSYGGGINEQFF

length: 12
D: NA
size: NA
J: TRBJ2-5
V: TRBV7-2
DNA: TGTGCCAGCAGCTTAAGGTCAGAGACCCAGTACTTC
CDR3: CASSLRSETQYF

length: 12
D: NA
size: NA
J: TRBJ2-7
V: TRBV10-1
DNA: TGCGCCAGCAGTGAGTCGGGGTACGAGCAGTACTTC
CDR3: CASSESGYEQYF

length: 15
D: TRBD1
size: NA
J: TRBJ1-3
V: TRBV6-5
DNA: TGTGCCAGCAGTCGAACAGGGGAATCCGGAAACACCATATATTTT
CDR3: CASSRTGESGNTIYF

length: 12
D: NA
size: NA
J: TRBJ2-5
V: TRBV11-2
DNA: TGTGCCAGCAGCTTACAGGGAGAGACCCAGTACTTC
CDR3: CASSLQGETQYF

length: 15
D: NA
size: NA
J: TRBJ2-7
V: TRBV13
DNA: TGTGCCAGCAGCCATAGGGCCGCCGTAACCTACGAGCAGTACTTC
CDR3: CASSHRAAVTYEQYF

length: 17
D: NA
size: NA
J: TRBJ1-3
V: TRBV7-9
DNA: TGTGCCAGCAGCTTGCTTAAGAAGGGGAGATCTGGAAACACCATATATTTT
CDR3: CASSLLKKGRSGNTIYF

length: 13
D: NA
size: NA
J: TRBJ1-4
V: TRBV29-1
DNA: TGCTCCACCCGATGGTCAGGGGAGGAAAAACTGTTTTTT
CDR3: CSTRWSGEEKLFF

length: 15
D: NA
size: NA
J: TRBJ2-3
V: TRBV5-1
DNA: TGCGCCAGCAGCTTGGGGCCGGGCCTCACAGATACGCAGTATTTT
CDR3: CASSLGPGLTDTQYF

length: 16
D: NA
size: NA
J: TRBJ1-5
V: TRBV23-1
DNA: TGCGCCAGCAGTCAATCGAAACTTCGGCCTGTCGAGCCCCAGCATTTT
CDR3: CASSQSKLRPVEPQHF

length: 14
D: TRBD2
size: once
J: TRBJ2-3
V: TRBV10-3
DNA: TGTGCCATCGGTGGGACTAGCGTCACAGATACGCAGTATTTT
CDR3: CAIGGTSVTDTQYF

length: 14
D: NA
size: NA
J: TRBJ2-3
V: TRBV11-2
DNA: TGTGCCAGCAGCGACCCCCGGGGTAGCGATACGCAGTATTTT
CDR3: CASSDPRGSDTQYF

length: 14
D: NA
size: NA
J: TRBJ1-5
V: TRBV7-2
DNA: TGTGCCAGCAGCTTTGACAGCTCCAATCAGCCCCAGCATTTT
CDR3: CASSFDSSNQPQHF

length: 13
D: NA
size: NA
J: TRBJ2-7
V: TRBV6-5
DNA: TGTGCCAGCGTAGGAGGGGTCGCCTACGAGCAGTACTTC
CDR3: CASVGGVAYEQYF

length: 12
D: TRBD1
size: NA
J: TRBJ2-7
V: TRBV10-2
DNA: TGCGCCAGCAGAGACAGGGGGTACGAGCAGTACTTC
CDR3: CASRDRGYEQYF

length: 15
D: TRBD2
size: NA
J: TRBJ2-1
V: TRBV5-4
DNA: TGTGCCAGCAGTTTGCTAGCGGGAGGGTACAATGAGCAGTTCTTC
CDR3: CASSLLAGGYNEQFF

length: 15
D: NA
size: NA
J: TRBJ1-6
V: TRBV6-5
DNA: TGTGCCAGCAGTTATCGGGCACTCCTGTCGGGACCCCTCCACTTT
CDR3: CASSYRALLSGPLHF